Listed below are T cell receptor beta chains from one sample, sequenced in a study of T cell changes during pregnancy in multiple sclerosis. Here immunoSEQ multiplex PCR was the method, and the copy in TCRdb shows in-frame clones only, minus some. The data contain 75,000 to 95,000 clones, 80% to 95% of them singletons. The input for sequencing was peripheral blood, taken in the first trimester of pregnancy. The receptors come from a female donor with multiple sclerosis, enrolled in a pregnancy study. CDR3s include the opening cysteine and the closing phenylalanine or tryptophan. Fields, in order: CDR3 protein, V gene, J gene.

CASSEADEQFF	TRBV5-1	TRBJ2-1
CASSLEREVHEQFF	TRBV5-1	TRBJ2-1
CASSLTVSYEQYF	TRBV5-1	TRBJ2-7
CAWSRQAQETQYF	TRBV30	TRBJ2-5
CASSQGGAGNEQFF	TRBV14	TRBJ2-1
CASSQTTGIYEQYF	TRBV4-1	TRBJ2-7
CASSERGIIYF	TRBV6-1	TRBJ1-3
CASSDASRRRNQPQHF	TRBV6-1	TRBJ1-5
CASGRLAGVTDTQYF	TRBV11-1	TRBJ2-3
CASSFKPTSGTQYF	TRBV27	TRBJ2-3
CATSSRPLADPYEQYF	TRBV15	TRBJ2-7
CASKNRGSMNTEAFF	TRBV25-1	TRBJ1-1
CASGLDREGYTF	TRBV12-5	TRBJ1-2
CASRGQGLGNVYTF	TRBV2	TRBJ1-2
CASRETRLGETQYF	TRBV2	TRBJ2-5
CASNTAGLADTQYF	TRBV6-6	TRBJ2-3